This T cell receptor beta chain emerged from a study of blood T cells in healthy people across ages. Then a second PCR, running roughly 7 to 11 cycles, was carried out with a sample-barcoded 5' primer and a J-beta primer mix. MiXCR was run by TCRdb on the 5' RACE reads, yielding one entry per CDR3 protein. The sample gives about 1.6 million distinct CDR3 sequences, 30% to 35% of which show up once; about 10% is in the top ten. CDR3 size: 14 residues. Trimming stripped 2 bases from V and 4 bases from J, with 11 bases between. Germline CDR1 reads LGHDT; CDR2 reads YNNKEL (reference sequence). This TCR was sampled from a woman aged 25-40 years in good health. The J gene is TRBJ1-2, the V gene TRBV3-1; weak D call: TRBD1 (6 bases). Sample: blood. Here the CDR3 DNA reads TGTGCCAGCAGCCAAACAGGGTACAGCTATGGCTACACCTTC. Residues: CASSQTGYSYGYTF.